This record concerns one TCR beta chain sequence. Its antigen remains undetermined. No base quality information exists; no much larger clone differs at one position. This sample was included in a study of identical twins (TCRdb year 2016). As for the study more broadly: To test whether fetal clonotypes persist, the study used deep sequencing on TCR alpha and beta repertoires from monozygotic twins, unrelated adults of various ages, and cord blood. To rule out contamination, the twin experiments were replicated at different times with different library preparation protocols. The research as a whole found: Zero-insertion analyses could be partly confounded by invariant T cells such as MAIT and iNKT, although diverse VJ usage argued against such confounding for most clonotypes. Recombination models systematically underestimated out-of-frame TCR alpha sharing in monozygotic twins but agreed with sharing between unrelated individuals. In beta out-of-frame sequences, excess twin sharing was weaker, because having fewer shared sequences lowered the signal-to-noise ratio. Compared with coincidental sharing between unrelated individuals, out-of-frame TCR alpha sequences shared between twins showed an excess of sequences with low generation probability. Because the same donors could not be followed over many years, the conclusions relied on cross-sectional statistical analysis. Abundant cord blood beta clonotypes carried fewer insertions; young adult naive repertoires showed a weaker similar trend, while memory repertoires showed none.

Every donor was a healthy Caucasian. Three unrelated non-twin adults were additionally sequenced: a male aged 18 to 30, a male aged 50 to 60 and a female aged 50 to 60. Miltenyi CD45RO+ enrichment and human naive T-cell isolation kits were used to isolate memory (CD45RO+) and naive T cells from PBMC. Receptor amplification or capture employed 5' RACE. The instrument was an Illumina HiSeq 2000. Template switching introduced a universal primer binding site; the final cDNA contained a unique molecular identifier, enabling accurate counting of TCR cDNA molecules. Specific primers in the conserved constant-segment region were used to synthesize first-strand cDNA for the TCR alpha and beta chains. To control for contamination, each cDNA library was double barcoded with a SMART-Mk sample barcode plus Illumina barcodes. TruSeq adapter sequences, together with Illumina sample barcodes, were added in two successive PCR steps. The Illumina HiSeq platform was used with custom primers to sequence TCR alpha and beta cDNA libraries. The study's own analysis went as follows. Unique molecular identifiers were extracted from raw reads with MiGEC, and CDR3 positions were determined with MiXCR. For each individual, recombination models were inferred using an EM algorithm with the repgenHMM and IGoR tools. Shared clonotype analysis was performed with the tcR package in R, normalizing sharing by the product of cloneset sizes. To study raw recombination without the effects of thymic and clonal selection, out-of-frame nonproductive sequences were analyzed. TCRdb took the public reads, trimmed them with fastp at Q25, ran MiXCR for clone calling and kept in-frame beta chains. Rows merge per CDR3 protein into single entries with the most common DNA and genes. TCRdb assigned the V and J calls; the authors' analysis was not used. Present in this sample are 400,000 or so distinct CDR3 sequences, 8.5% to 10% of which were seen just once. The ten top clones hold roughly 9% of the sample.

Counted from cysteine to phenylalanine, this CDR3 has 16 amino acids. The DNA shown is the 48-base CDR3, in frame from base 1. CDR1 LGHNA and CDR2 YNFKEQ are derived from the germline V gene. Cut back by 0 bases and 5 bases, the V and J ends lie 15 bases apart. The TCR was taken from a woman in her forties or fifties in good health. This chain is built from TRBV4-2 and TRBJ2-3; TRBD2 is a possible D gene, resting on 5 matching bases. Sequences were obtained from naive T cells sorted from blood. The cell subset or site label on this specimen signifies: cells isolated with a human naive T-cell isolation kit. The nucleotide sequence reads TGTGCCAGCAGCCAAGATGTGCAGGACTTTAAAGATACGCAGTATTTT. Its coded protein is CASSQDVQDFKDTQYF.